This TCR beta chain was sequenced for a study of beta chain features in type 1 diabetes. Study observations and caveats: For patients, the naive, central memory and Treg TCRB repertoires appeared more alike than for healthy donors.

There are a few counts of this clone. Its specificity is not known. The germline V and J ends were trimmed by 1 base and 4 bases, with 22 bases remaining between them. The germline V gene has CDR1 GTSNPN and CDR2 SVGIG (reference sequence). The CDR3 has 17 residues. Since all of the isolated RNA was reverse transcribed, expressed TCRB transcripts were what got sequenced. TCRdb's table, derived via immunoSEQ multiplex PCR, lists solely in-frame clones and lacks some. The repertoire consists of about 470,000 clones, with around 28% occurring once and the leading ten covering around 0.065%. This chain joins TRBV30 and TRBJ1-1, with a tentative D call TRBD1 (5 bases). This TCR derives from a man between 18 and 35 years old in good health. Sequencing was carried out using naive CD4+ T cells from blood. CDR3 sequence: CAWSGRQGSWEGTEAFF. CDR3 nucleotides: TGTGCCTGGAGTGGAAGGCAGGGAAGTTGGGAAGGCACTGAAGCTTTCTTT. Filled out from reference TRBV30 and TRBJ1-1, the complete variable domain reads SQTIHQWPATLVQPVGSPLSLECTVEGTSNPNLYWYRQAAGRGLQLLFYSVGIGQISSEVPQNLSASRPQDRQFILSSKKLLLSDSGFYLCAWSGRQGSWEGTEAFFGQGTRLTVV.